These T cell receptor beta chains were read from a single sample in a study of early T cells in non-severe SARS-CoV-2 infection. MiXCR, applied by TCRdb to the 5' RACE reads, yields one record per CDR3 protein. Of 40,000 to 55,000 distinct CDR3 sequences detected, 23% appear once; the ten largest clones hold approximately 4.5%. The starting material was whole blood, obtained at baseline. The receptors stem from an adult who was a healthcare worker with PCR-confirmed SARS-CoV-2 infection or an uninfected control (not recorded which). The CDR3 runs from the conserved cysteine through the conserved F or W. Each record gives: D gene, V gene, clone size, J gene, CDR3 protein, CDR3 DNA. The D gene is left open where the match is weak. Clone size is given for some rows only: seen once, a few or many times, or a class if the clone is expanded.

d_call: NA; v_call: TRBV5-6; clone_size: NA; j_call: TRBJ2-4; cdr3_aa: CASSLGPKNIQYF; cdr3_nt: TGTGCCAGCAGCTTGGGACCTAAAAACATTCAGTACTTC
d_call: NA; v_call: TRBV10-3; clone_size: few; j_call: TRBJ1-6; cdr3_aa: CAISESGSTPLHF; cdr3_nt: TGTGCCATCAGTGAGTCGGGTTCGACACCCCTCCACTTT
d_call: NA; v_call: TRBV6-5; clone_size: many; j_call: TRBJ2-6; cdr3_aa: CASSYVGSGANVLTF; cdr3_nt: TGTGCCAGCAGTTACGTGGGCTCTGGGGCCAACGTCCTGACTTTC
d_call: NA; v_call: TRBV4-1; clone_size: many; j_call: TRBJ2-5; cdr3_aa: CASSYPGTKETQYF; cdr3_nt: TGCGCCAGCAGCTACCCTGGGACAAAAGAGACCCAGTACTTC
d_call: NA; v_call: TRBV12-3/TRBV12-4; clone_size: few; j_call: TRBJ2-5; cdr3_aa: CASSYNIETQYF; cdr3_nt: TGTGCCAGCAGTTACAACATCGAGACCCAGTACTTC
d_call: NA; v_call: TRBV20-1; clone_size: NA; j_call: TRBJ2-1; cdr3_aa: CSAREVAVGEQFF; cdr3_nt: TGCAGTGCTAGAGAGGTAGCGGTAGGTGAGCAGTTCTTC
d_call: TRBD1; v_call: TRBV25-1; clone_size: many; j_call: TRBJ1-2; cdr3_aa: CASSEYRGGDPNGYTF; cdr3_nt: TGTGCCAGCAGTGAATATCGAGGGGGCGATCCAAATGGCTACACCTTC
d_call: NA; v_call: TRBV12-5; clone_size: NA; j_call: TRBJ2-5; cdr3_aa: CASGFGGPQETQYF; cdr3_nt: TGTGCTAGTGGTTTTGGCGGGCCCCAAGAGACCCAGTACTTC
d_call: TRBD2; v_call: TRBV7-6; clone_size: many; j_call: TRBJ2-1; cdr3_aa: CASSLSGGYNEQFF; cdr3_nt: TGTGCCAGCAGCTTAAGCGGGGGTTACAATGAGCAGTTCTTC
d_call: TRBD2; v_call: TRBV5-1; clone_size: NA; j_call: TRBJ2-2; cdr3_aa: CASRAGTSGVNTGELFF; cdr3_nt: TGCGCCAGCAGGGCTGGGACTAGCGGGGTGAACACCGGGGAGCTGTTTTTT
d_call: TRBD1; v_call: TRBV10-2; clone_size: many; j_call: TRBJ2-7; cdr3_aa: CASSEYQGVYEQYF; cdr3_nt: TGCGCCAGCAGTGAGTACCAGGGGGTTTACGAGCAGTACTTC
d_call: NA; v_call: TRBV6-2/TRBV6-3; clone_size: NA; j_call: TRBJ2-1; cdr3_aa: CASSYNPQYEQFF; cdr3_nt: TGTGCCAGCAGTTACAATCCCCAATATGAGCAGTTCTTC
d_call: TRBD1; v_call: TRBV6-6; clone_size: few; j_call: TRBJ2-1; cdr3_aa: CASSGTGGSYNEQFF; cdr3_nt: TGTGCCAGCAGTGGGACAGGGGGCTCCTACAATGAGCAGTTCTTC
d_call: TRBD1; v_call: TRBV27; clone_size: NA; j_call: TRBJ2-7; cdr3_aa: CASSLLFRTGGVSGYEQYF; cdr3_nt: TGTGCCAGCAGTTTATTATTCCGGACAGGGGGCGTATCTGGGTACGAGCAGTACTTC
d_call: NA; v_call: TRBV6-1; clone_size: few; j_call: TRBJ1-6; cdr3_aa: CASIPGIPGALHF; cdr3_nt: TGTGCCAGCATTCCGGGGATCCCGGGGGCCCTCCACTTT
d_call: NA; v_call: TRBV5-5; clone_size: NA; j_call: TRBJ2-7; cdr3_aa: CASSVDWAYEQYF; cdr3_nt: TGTGCCAGCAGCGTTGACTGGGCCTACGAGCAGTACTTC
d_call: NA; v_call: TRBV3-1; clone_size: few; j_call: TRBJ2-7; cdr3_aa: CASSRDSIGGTYEQYF; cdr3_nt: TGTGCCAGCAGCCGGGACAGCATTGGGGGGACCTACGAGCAGTACTTC
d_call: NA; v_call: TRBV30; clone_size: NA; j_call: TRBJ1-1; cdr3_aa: CAWYRGDRRDTEAFF; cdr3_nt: TGTGCCTGGTACCGGGGAGATAGAAGGGACACTGAAGCTTTCTTT
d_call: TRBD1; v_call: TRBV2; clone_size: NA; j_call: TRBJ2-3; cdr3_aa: CASNDRGSTDTQYF; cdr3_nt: TGTGCCAGCAATGACAGGGGTAGCACAGATACGCAGTATTTT
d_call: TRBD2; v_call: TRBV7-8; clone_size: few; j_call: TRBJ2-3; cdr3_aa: CASTGLAGARTDTQYF; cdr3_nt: TGTGCCAGCACTGGACTAGCGGGGGCCCGCACAGATACGCAGTATTTT
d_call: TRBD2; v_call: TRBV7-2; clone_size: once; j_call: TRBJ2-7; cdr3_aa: CASSHLAEDTYEQYF; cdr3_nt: TGTGCCAGCAGCCATCTAGCGGAAGACACCTACGAGCAGTACTTC
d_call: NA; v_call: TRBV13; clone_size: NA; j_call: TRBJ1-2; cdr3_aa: CASSLSRVYGYTF; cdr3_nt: TGTGCCAGCAGCTTAAGCAGGGTCTATGGCTACACCTTC
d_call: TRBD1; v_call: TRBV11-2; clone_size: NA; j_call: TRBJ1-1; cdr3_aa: CASRWGQSNTEAFF; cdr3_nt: TGTGCCAGCAGATGGGGACAGTCGAACACTGAAGCTTTCTTT
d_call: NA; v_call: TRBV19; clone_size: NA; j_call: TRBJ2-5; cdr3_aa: CASTPHGLQETQYF; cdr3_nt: TGTGCCAGTACCCCGCACGGATTACAAGAGACCCAGTACTTC
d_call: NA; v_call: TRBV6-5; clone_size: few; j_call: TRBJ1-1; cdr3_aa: CASSYLAGHTEAFF; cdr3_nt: TGTGCCAGCAGTTACCTTGCAGGGCACACTGAAGCTTTCTTT
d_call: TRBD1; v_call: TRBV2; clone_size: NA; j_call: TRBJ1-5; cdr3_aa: CASSDRGLDNQPQHF; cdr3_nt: TGTGCCAGCAGTGACAGGGGGCTGGACAATCAGCCCCAGCATTTT
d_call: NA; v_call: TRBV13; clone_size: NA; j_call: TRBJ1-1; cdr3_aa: CASSSKLQAITEAFF; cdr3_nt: TGTGCCAGCAGCTCGAAACTACAGGCGATCACTGAAGCTTTCTTT
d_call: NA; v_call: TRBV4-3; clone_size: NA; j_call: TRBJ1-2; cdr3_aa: CASSQDMKSSYGYTF; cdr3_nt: TGCGCCAGCAGCCAAGATATGAAGTCCAGCTATGGCTACACCTTC
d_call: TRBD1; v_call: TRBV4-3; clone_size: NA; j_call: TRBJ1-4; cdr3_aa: CASSQGDRVNEKLFF; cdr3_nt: TGCGCCAGCAGCCAAGGGGACAGGGTAAATGAAAAACTGTTTTTT
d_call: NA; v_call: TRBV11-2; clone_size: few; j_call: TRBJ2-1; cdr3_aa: CASSLGGLEQFF; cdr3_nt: TGTGCCAGCAGCTTGGGGGGTCTGGAGCAGTTCTTC
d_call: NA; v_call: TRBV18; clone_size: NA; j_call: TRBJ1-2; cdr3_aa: CASSQNRAHYGYTF; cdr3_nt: TGTGCCAGCTCGCAAAACAGGGCGCACTATGGCTACACCTTC
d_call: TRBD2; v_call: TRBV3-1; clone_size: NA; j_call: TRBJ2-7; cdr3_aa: CASSPLAGGTYEQYF; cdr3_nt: TGTGCCAGCAGCCCCCTGGCGGGGGGTACCTACGAGCAGTACTTC
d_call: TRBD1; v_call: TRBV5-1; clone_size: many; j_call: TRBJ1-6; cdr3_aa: CASSLNTPQGLGSPLHF; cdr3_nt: TGCGCCAGCAGTTTGAATACGCCACAGGGGTTAGGTTCACCCCTCCACTTT
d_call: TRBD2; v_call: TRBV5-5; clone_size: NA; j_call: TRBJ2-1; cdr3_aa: CASSLVLSGGGEQFF; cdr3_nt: TGTGCCAGCAGCTTGGTGCTTAGCGGGGGTGGCGAGCAGTTCTTC
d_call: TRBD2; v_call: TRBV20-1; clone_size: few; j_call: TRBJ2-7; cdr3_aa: CSARPYREGYEQYF; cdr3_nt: TGCAGTGCTAGGCCCTACCGGGAGGGTTACGAGCAGTACTTC
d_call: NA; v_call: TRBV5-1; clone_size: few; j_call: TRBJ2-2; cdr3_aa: CASSVGTTNTGELFF; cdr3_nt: TGCGCCAGCAGCGTGGGGACAACGAACACCGGGGAGCTGTTTTTT
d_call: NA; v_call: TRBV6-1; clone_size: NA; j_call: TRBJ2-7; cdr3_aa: CASSEAALTPYEQYF; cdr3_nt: TGTGCCAGCAGTGAAGCGGCCCTTACACCCTACGAGCAGTACTTC
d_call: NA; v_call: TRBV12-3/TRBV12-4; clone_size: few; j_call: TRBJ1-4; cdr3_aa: CASSHRGGASWEKLFF; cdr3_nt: TGTGCCAGCAGTCACCGGGGGGGGGCTAGTTGGGAAAAACTGTTTTTT
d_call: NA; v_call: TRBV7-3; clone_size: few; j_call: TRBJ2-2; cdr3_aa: CASSLLRNTGELFF; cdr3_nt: TGTGCCAGCAGCTTGTTGCGCAACACCGGGGAGCTGTTTTTT
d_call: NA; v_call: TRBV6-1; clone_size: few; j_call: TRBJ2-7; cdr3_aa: CASKTGTNYEQYF; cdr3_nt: TGTGCCAGCAAGACCGGGACAAATTACGAGCAGTACTTC
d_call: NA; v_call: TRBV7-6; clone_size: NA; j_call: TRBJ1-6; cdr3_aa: CASSVTASSYNSPLHF; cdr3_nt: TGTGCCAGCAGCGTGACAGCAAGCTCCTATAATTCACCCCTCCACTTT
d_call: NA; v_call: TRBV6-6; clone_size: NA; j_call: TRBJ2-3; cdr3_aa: CASAGQNTDTQYF; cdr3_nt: TGTGCCAGCGCCGGGCAGAACACAGATACGCAGTATTTT
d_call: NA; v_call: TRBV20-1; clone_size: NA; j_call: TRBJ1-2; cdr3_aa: CSATQTELHGYTF; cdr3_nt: TGCAGTGCTACTCAGACGGAGCTCCATGGCTACACCTTC
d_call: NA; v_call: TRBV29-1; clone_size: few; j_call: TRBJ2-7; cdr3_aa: CSVEGATIPGGEQYF; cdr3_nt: TGCAGCGTTGAAGGGGCGACAATACCCGGAGGGGAGCAGTACTTC
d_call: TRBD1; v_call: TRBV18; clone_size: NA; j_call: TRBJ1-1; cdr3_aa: CASSPQGAKTTEAFF; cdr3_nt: TGTGCCAGCTCCCCGCAGGGGGCTAAGACGACTGAAGCTTTCTTT
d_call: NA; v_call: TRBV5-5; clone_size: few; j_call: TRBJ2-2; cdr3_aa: CASSLELTGELFF; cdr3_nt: TGTGCCAGCAGCTTGGAGCTCACCGGGGAGCTGTTTTTT
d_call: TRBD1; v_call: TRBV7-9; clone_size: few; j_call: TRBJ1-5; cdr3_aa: CASSLEGQNQPQHF; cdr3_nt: TGTGCCAGCAGCTTAGAGGGACAGAATCAGCCCCAGCATTTT
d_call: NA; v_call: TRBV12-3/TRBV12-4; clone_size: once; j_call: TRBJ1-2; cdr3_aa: CASSDGGSYGYTF; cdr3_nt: TGTGCCAGCAGTGACGGGGGTTCCTATGGCTACACCTTC
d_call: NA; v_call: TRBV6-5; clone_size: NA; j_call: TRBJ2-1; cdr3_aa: CASSYPSVDHNEQFF; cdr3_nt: TGTGCCAGCAGTTACCCTAGCGTGGACCACAATGAGCAGTTCTTC
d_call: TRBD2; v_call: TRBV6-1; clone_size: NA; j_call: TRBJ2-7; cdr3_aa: CASSELGLAGGREQYF; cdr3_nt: TGTGCCAGCAGTGAACTTGGACTAGCGGGGGGGAGAGAGCAGTACTTC
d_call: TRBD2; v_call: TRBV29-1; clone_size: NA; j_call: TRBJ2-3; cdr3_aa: CSVVRGATDTQYF; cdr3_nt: TGCAGCGTTGTGCGGGGGGCAACAGATACGCAGTATTTT
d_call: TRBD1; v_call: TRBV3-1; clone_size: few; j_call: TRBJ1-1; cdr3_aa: CASSQRQGVSEAFF; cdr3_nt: TGTGCCAGCAGCCAGCGACAGGGAGTTTCTGAAGCTTTCTTT
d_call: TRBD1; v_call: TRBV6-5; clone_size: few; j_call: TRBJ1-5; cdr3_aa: CASRHDRAPNQPQHF; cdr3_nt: TGTGCCAGCAGACACGACAGGGCACCTAATCAGCCCCAGCATTTT
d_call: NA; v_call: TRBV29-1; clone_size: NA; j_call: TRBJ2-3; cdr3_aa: CSVDHSGDTQYF; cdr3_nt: TGCAGCGTGGACCATAGCGGAGATACGCAGTATTTT
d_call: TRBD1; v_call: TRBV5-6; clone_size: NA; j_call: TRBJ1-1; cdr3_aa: CASAPGDRVNTEAFF; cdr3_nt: TGTGCCAGCGCCCCCGGGGACAGGGTGAACACTGAAGCTTTCTTT
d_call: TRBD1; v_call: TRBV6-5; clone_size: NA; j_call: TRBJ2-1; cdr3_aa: CASSSRDSYNEQFF; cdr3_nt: TGTGCCAGCAGTAGCCGGGACAGTTACAATGAGCAGTTCTTC
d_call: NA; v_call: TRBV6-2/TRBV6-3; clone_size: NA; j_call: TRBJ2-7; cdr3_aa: CASSRGYEQYF; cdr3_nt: TGTGCCAGCAGCCGGGGCTACGAGCAGTACTTC
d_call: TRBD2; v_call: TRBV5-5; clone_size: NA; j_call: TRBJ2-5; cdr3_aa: CASIPGTSGGKETQYF; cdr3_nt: TGTGCCAGCATCCCGGGGACTAGCGGGGGGAAAGAGACCCAGTACTTC
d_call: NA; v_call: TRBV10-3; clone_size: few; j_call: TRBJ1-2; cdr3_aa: CAISENGYYGYTF; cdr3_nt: TGTGCCATCAGTGAGAACGGCTACTATGGCTACACCTTC